These 8 T cell receptor beta chains were sequenced from one sample in a study of blood T cells in healthy people across ages. Combining a sample-barcoded 5' primer with a J-beta primer mix, a second PCR ran for 7 to 11 cycles. Using its own MiXCR run on the 5' RACE reads, TCRdb lists one record per CDR3 protein. The top ten hold approximately 10% of the sample, which has 1.5 million to 2 million distinct CDR3 sequences, about 31% seen once. What was sequenced was blood. These receptors were collected from a woman aged 30 to 39 in good health.

This clonotype has a single count. This chain links TRBV7-2 with TRBJ2-2; D call uncertain. Per the germline V gene, CDR1 is SGHTA and CDR2 is FQGNSA. The CDR3 loop spans 14 amino acids. The germline V and J ends were trimmed by 5 bases and 6 bases, with 13 bases remaining between them. For the CDR3, the DNA is TGTGCCAGCAGCATCGACCATGCTCCCGGGGAGCTGTTTTTT. Its translation is CASSIDHAPGELFF.

This chain uses TRBV13 with TRBJ2-3; D is tentatively TRBD1 or TRBD2 (5 bases each). In germline, CDR1 is PRHDT, CDR2 FYEKMQ (reference sequence). The V end was cut by 0 bases, the J end by 6 bases, with 16 bases between. There are 16 residues in the CDR3. CDR3: CASSLGSRVEADTQYF. Here the CDR3 DNA reads TGTGCCAGCAGCTTAGGCAGCAGGGTGGAGGCGGATACGCAGTATTTT.

The chain uses TRBV15 and TRBJ1-5; D possibly corresponds to TRBD1 (6 bases). V shed 0 bases and J shed 9 bases, with 12 bases lying between them. Germline V gives CDR1 LNHNV, CDR2 YYDKDF (reference sequence). The length of the CDR3 is 14 residues. The CDR3 here is CATSRDRGGGPQHF. The CDR3, as DNA: TGTGCCACCAGCAGAGACAGGGGCGGGGGGCCCCAGCATTTT.

This clonotype has a count of ten or more. The chain uses TRBV6-1 and TRBJ2-7; tentative D call: TRBD1 (5 bases). This CDR3 contains 13 residues. Per germline, CDR1 MNHNS and CDR2 SASEGT. V was clipped by 4 bases and J by 1 base, with 8 bases between them. In nucleotides, the CDR3 is TGTGCCAGCAGTGCCCGACAGTCCTACGAGCAGTACTTC. It encodes CASSARQSYEQYF.

This sequence joins TRBV9 and TRBJ2-4, with D unresolved. The germline CDR1 and CDR2 sequences are SGDLS and YYNGEE. The CDR3 extends over 15 amino acids. V was pared by 0 bases and J by 5 bases, with 12 bases between. This chain's CDR3 is CASSVASSIQNIQYF. For the CDR3, the DNA is TGTGCCAGCAGCGTAGCGTCTAGTATCCAAAACATTCAGTACTTC.

This clonotype was picked up a small number of times. The chain employs TRBV20-1 and TRBJ2-5, with 11 bases aligning to TRBD2. Trimming cost V 4 bases and J 1 base; bases outside gene matches: 5. The CDR3 runs 15 residues. CDR1 DFQATT and CDR2 SNEGSKA come from the germline V gene (reference sequence). The CDR3, as DNA: TGCAGTGCTACTACCGGGACTAGCGGCCAAGAGACCCAGTACTTC. As protein: CSATTGTSGQETQYF.

Concerning this clonotype: One base away lies a much larger clone, so this may be a sequencing read error. This chain connects TRBV20-1 to TRBJ2-4; D might be TRBD2 (5 bases). Looked up from germline, CDR1 is DFQATT and CDR2 is SNEGSKA (reference sequence). The CDR3 sequence is 14 residues long. The CDR3 sequence is CSARANLAKNVQYF. Written as DNA, the CDR3 is TGCAGTGCTAGAGCAAATCTAGCCAAAAACGTTCAGTACTTC.

This clonotype has just a few counts. This rearrangement joins TRBV12-3 or TRBV12-4 to TRBJ2-7; D uncertain. CDR3 length: 12 amino acids. Between the trimmed V and J ends, which lost 5 bases and 6 bases, there was a span of 11 bases. CDR3 bases: TGTGCCAGCAGTACTCTAGATCGCGAGCAGTACTTC. Its translation: CASSTLDREQYF.